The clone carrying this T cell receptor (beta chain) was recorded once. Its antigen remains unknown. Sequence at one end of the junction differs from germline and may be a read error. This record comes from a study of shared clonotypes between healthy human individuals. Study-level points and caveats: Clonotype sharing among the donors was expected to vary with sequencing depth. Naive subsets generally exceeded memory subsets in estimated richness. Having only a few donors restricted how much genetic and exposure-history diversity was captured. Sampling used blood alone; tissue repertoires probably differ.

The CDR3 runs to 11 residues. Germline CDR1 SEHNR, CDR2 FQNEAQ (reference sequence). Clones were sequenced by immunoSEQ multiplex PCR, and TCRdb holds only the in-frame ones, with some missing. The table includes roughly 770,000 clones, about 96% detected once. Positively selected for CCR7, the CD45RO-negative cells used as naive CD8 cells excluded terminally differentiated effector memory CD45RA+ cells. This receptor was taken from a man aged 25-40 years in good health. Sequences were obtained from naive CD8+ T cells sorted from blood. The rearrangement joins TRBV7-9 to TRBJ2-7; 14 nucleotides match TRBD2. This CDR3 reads CASKGLAGAVF. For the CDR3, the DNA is TGTGCCAGCAAGGGACTAGCGGGAGCCGTTTTC.